This T cell receptor (beta chain) was obtained from a study of cytomegalovirus exposure and HLA in healthy donors. General study results and limits: In the analysis, some V segments, TRBV6-2 and TRBV6-3 included, were excluded as indistinguishable.

Both 60 Vbeta primers and 13 Jbeta primers went into the PCR. Sequencing was performed with immunoSEQ multiplex PCR; in TCRdb, only in-frame clones are kept and a portion is missing. Counted here are 120,000 to 150,000 clones, approximately 88% occurring once; the ten biggest clones make up roughly 0.5%. Comments on this clone: The target antigen is unknown.

V was pared by 8 bases and J by 6 bases, with 16 bases between. Germline V lookup: CDR1 GTSNPN, CDR2 SVGIG (reference sequence). The length of the CDR3 is 12 residues. The sequence derives from a woman aged 40-49 years in good health and CMV-seronegative. This sequence joins TRBV30 and TRBJ1-1; a weak D match, TRBD1 (6 bases). Input material: PBMCs. This CDR3 reads CAGGLGASEAFF. CDR3 coding DNA: TGTGCCGGTGGACTGGGGGCTTCTGAAGCTTTCTTT.